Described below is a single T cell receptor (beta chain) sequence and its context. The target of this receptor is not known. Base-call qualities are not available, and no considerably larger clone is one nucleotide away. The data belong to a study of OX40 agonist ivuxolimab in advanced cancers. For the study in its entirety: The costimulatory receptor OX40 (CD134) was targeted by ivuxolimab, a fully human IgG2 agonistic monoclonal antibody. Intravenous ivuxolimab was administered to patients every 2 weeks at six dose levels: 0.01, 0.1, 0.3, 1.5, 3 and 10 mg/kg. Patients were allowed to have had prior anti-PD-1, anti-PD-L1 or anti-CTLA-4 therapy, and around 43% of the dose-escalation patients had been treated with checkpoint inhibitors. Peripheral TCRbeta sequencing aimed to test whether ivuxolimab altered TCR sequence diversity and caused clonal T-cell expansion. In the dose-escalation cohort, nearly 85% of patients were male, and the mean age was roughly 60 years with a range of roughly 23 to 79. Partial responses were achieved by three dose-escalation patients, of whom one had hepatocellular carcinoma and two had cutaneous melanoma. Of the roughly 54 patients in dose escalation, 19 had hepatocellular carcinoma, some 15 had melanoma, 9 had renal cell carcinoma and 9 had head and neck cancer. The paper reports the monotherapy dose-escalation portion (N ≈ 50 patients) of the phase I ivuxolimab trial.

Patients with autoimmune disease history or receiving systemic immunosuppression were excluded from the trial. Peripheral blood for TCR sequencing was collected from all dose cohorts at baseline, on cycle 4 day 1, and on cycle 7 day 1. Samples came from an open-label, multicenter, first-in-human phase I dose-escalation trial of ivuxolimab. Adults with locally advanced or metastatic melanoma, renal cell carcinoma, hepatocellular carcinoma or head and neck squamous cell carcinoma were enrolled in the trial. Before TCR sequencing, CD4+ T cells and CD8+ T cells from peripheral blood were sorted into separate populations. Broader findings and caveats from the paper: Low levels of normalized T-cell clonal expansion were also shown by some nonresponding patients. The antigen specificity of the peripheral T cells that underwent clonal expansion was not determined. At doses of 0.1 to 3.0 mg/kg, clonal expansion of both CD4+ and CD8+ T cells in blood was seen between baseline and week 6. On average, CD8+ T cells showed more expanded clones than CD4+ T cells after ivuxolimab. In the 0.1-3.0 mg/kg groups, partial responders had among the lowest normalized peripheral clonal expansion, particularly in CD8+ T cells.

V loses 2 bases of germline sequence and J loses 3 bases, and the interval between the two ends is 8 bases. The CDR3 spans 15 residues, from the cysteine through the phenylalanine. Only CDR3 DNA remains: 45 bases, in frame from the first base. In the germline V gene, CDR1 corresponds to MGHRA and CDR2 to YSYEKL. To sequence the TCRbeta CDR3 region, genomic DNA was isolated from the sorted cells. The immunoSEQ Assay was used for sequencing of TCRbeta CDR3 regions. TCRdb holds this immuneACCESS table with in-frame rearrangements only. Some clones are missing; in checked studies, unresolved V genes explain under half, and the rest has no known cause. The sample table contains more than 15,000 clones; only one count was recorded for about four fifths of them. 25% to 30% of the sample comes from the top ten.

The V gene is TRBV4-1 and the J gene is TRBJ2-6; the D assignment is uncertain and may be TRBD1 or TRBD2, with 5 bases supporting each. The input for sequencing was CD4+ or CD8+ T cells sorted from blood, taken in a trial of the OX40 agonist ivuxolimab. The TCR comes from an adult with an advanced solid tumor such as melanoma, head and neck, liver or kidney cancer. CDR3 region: CASSQWGSGANVLTF. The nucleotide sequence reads TGCGCCAGCAGCCAATGGGGGAGTGGGGCCAACGTCCTGACTTTC.